This is a list of T cell receptor beta chains from one sample in a study of blood T cell repertoires in COVID-19. Repertoires were generated with immunoSEQ multiplex PCR, while TCRdb's copy carries only in-frame clones and drops some. The repertoire holds a few hundred thousand clones, with over 75% as singletons. Sequenced sample: PBMCs or T cells enriched from blood (not recorded which). These receptor sequences come from a woman under 30 who had recovered from COVID-19. The conserved cysteine and the conserved F or W are not part of the CDR3 here. A D gene is named only where the DNA matches it firmly.

V gene	J gene	D gene	CDR3 protein
TRBV3-1/TRBV3-2	TRBJ1-1	TRBD1	ASSPDRGYTEAF
TRBV10-1	TRBJ1-1	TRBD1	ASSHGTVNEKAF
TRBV7-9	TRBJ1-5	TRBD1	ASSLPGTASRGPQH
TRBV19	TRBJ1-5	.	ASSIMGLQPQH
TRBV27	TRBJ1-5	.	ASSFTNQPQH
TRBV5-1	TRBJ2-1	.	ASSYQTAHNEQF
TRBV30	TRBJ1-1	TRBD1	AWKWTGPTEAF
TRBV9	TRBJ1-4	.	ASSEGGSATNEKLF
TRBV21-1	TRBJ1-1	.	ASSARKRQGMNTEAF
TRBV2	TRBJ1-4	.	ASSPGGWKLF
TRBV7-9	TRBJ1-2	.	ASSGRRDGYT
TRBV30	TRBJ1-1	.	AWSQGNTEAF
TRBV27	TRBJ2-5	TRBD2	ASSREVAGETQY
TRBV20-1	TRBJ2-1	.	SASSGYLNEQF
TRBV9	TRBJ1-2	TRBD1	ASSVGPGGSYGYT